This TCR beta chain was documented in a study of T cell clones after liver transplantation. Repertoires were generated with immunoSEQ multiplex PCR, while TCRdb's copy carries only in-frame clones and drops some. The table has 80,000 or so clones, around four fifths seen once. This clone was detected once. J gave up 3 bases and V 5 bases, and 4 bases lay outside the gene matches. CDR3 length: 14 residues. Germline values: CDR1 SGHTA, CDR2 FQGNSA. Here the sequenced sample was CD4+ T cells from blood, taken 45 to 46 months after liver transplant. The sequence derives from a human patient who received a liver transplant. The graft donor may have given rise to some T cells. The V and J genes are TRBV7-2 and TRBJ2-1, with 7 nucleotides matching TRBD1. CDR3 DNA: TGTGCCAGCAGCCCGGGACAGAACTACAATGAGCAGTTCTTC. Protein: CASSPGQNYNEQFF.